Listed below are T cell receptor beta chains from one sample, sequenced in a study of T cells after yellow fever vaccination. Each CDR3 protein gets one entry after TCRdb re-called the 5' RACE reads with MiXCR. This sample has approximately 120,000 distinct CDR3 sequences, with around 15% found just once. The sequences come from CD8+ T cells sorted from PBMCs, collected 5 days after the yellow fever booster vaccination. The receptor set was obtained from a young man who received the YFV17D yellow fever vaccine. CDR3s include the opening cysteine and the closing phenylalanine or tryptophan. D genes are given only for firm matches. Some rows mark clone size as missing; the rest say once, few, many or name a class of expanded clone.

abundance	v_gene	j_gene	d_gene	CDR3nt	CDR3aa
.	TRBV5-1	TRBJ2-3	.	TGCGCCAGCAGCCCCACCCTAGGAGGGGTGGTAGATACGCAGTATTTT	CASSPTLGGVVDTQYF
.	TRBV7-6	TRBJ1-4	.	TGTGCCAGCAGCTTAGGGGATCGGGAAAAACTGTTTTTT	CASSLGDREKLFF
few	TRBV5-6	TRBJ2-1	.	TGTGCCAGCAGCTTGGGTCAGGGTAGGTTCCACGAGCAGTTCTTC	CASSLGQGRFHEQFF
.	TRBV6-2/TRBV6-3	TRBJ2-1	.	TGTGCCAGCAGTTGGGGGGGGCCTGGGAATGAGCAGTTCTTC	CASSWGGPGNEQFF
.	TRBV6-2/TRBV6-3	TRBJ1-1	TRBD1	TGTGCCAGCAGTCAGACCTGGACAGGGATCGCCGTTGAAGCTTTCTTT	CASSQTWTGIAVEAFF
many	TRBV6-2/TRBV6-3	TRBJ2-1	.	TGTGCCAGCTTCGGACTCATGAATGAGCAGTTCTTC	CASFGLMNEQFF
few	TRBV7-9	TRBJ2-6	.	TGTGCCATTCAGGCGGGGCGGGCTAGGACCAACGTCCTGACTTTC	CAIQAGRARTNVLTF
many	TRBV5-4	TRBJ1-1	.	TGTGCCAGCAGCTTTGGGGGCAGTGACACTGAAGCTTTCTTT	CASSFGGSDTEAFF
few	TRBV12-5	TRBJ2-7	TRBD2	TGTGCTAGTGGTTTGCGGGGGGGGACCTACGAGCAGTACTTC	CASGLRGGTYEQYF
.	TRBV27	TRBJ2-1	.	TGTGCCAGCAGCCATGCGACAGGACTAATTAATGAGCAGTTCTTC	CASSHATGLINEQFF
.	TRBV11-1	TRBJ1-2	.	TGTGCCAGCAGCCTAACCGGGGGGGACTATGGCTACACCTTC	CASSLTGGDYGYTF